These 15 T cell receptor beta chains came from one sample sequenced in a study of tissue T cells after allogeneic stem cell transplantation. Profiling relied on immunoSEQ multiplex PCR, and the TCRdb table lists in-frame clones only, not all of them. The sample includes some 9,400 clones, about 61% seen only once; the top ten take about a fifth. This material consisted of tissue from the jejunum, taken at autopsy. All receptors derive from a female donor older than 55 with lung cancer.

This clone was detected only a few times. The rearrangement uses TRBV18 and TRBJ1-2; D is possibly TRBD1 (5 bases). CDR3 length: 16 amino acids. V was shortened by 0 bases and J by 4 bases, with 15 bases between the two germline ends. The germline gives CDR1 KGHSH, CDR2 LQKENI. CDR3 DNA: TGTGCCAGCTCACCACCTGCAGGGCCGGCAGGCTATGGCTACACCTTC. Translated, it gives CASSPPAGPAGYGYTF.

In this sample, this clone turned up a few times. This chain links TRBV30 with TRBJ1-5; maybe TRBD1 (5 bases). Germline loops: CDR1 GTSNPN, CDR2 SVGIG (reference sequence). Trimming stripped 5 bases from V and 7 bases from J, with 12 bases between. This CDR3 comprises 12 residues. The CDR3 is CAWENGGQPQHF. CDR3 in DNA: TGTGCCTGGGAAAATGGGGGACAGCCCCAGCATTTT.

The V gene is TRBV6-5, the J gene TRBJ1-5; D remains unclear. The CDR3 totals 13 residues. Deletions cut 4 bases from V and 4 bases from J, with 8 bases between. Germline V CDR1 and CDR2: MNHEY, SVGAGI. In DNA, the CDR3 is TGTGCCAGCAGTTCCCTCGCGAATCAGCCCCAGCATTTT. It specifies CASSSLANQPQHF.

In its sample, this clone was seen a few times. At the DNA level, this CDR3 is encoded by other sequences in the same sample as well. The chain employs TRBV6-2 or TRBV6-3 and TRBJ1-2; 8 nucleotides align to TRBD1. The germline gives CDR1 MNHEY, CDR2 SVGEGT. CDR3 length: 13 residues. V lost 6 bases, J lost 3 bases, and 3 bases stayed unmatched. CDR3 nucleotides: TGTGCCAGCAGCCCGACAGGGGACTATGGCTACACCTTC. Translated, it gives CASSPTGDYGYTF.

The rearrangement uses TRBV6-5 and TRBJ2-5; 8 nucleotides agree with TRBD2. The CDR3 length is 12 residues. The germline V gene has CDR1 MNHEY and CDR2 SVGAGI. V lost 7 bases, J lost 5 bases, and 3 bases stayed unmatched. CDR3 bases: TGTGCCAGCAATCCGGGAGGGGAGACCCAGTACTTC. This codes for CASNPGGETQYF.

This rearrangement joins TRBV6-6 to TRBJ2-3; no reliable D call. This CDR3 contains 15 residues. Trimming removed 2 bases from V and 1 base from J, with 10 bases in between. Per the germline V gene, CDR1 is MNHNY and CDR2 is SVGAGI (reference sequence). The CDR3 nucleotides are TGTGCCAGCAGTTACCTCGTCCGTCGCACAGATACGCAGTATTTT. Its translation: CASSYLVRRTDTQYF.

The chain combines TRBV27 with TRBJ2-7, with D possibly being TRBD2 (5 bases). Trimming removed 5 bases at V and 2 bases at J, with 13 bases between. This CDR3 is 14 amino acids long. Germline-derived CDR1 and CDR2 are MNHEY and SMNVEV (reference sequence). The CDR3 spells CASSPRGKTYEQYF. CDR3 nucleotide sequence: TGTGCCAGCAGTCCGCGAGGGAAAACCTACGAGCAGTACTTC.

The chain combines TRBV6-5 with TRBJ2-7, with 9 nucleotides matching TRBD1. Germline loops: CDR1 MNHEY, CDR2 SVGAGI. J gave up 0 bases and V 7 bases, and 7 bases lay outside the gene matches. The CDR3 extends over 15 amino acids. The CDR3 DNA is TGTGCCAGCACCTTCCGGGACAGGGTCTCCTACGAGCAGTACTTC. Protein: CASTFRDRVSYEQYF.

V usage is TRBV7-2 and J usage is TRBJ2-7; 11 nucleotides match TRBD1. This CDR3 spans 14 amino acids. Germline lookup yields CDR1 SGHTA and CDR2 FQGNSA. Unmatched junction bases numbered 2, after V lost 5 bases and J lost 2 bases. CDR3: CASSQGQGAYEQYF. The CDR3 DNA reads as TGTGCCAGCAGCCAGGGACAGGGGGCCTACGAGCAGTACTTC.

Relative to its sample, this clone is hyperexpanded. This chain uses TRBV5-1 with TRBJ1-2; tentative D call: TRBD1 (6 bases). Trimming left V 5 bases short and J 7 bases short, with 21 bases between. The CDR3 is made up of 15 amino acids. Per the germline V gene, CDR1 is SGHRS and CDR2 is YFSETQ. CDR3 region: CASRAGEVLIGGYTF. In DNA, the CDR3 is TGCGCCAGCAGGGCAGGGGAGGTTTTAATTGGTGGCTACACCTTC. Full variable domain (missing parts from reference TRBV5-1 and TRBJ1-2): KAGVTQTPRYLIKTRGQQVTLSCSPISGHRSVSWYQQTPGQGLQFLFEYFSETQRNKGNFPGRFSGRQFSNSRSEMNVSTLELGDSALYLCASRAGEVLIGGYTFGSGTRLTVV.

The chain carries TRBV11-2 and TRBJ2-1, with TRBD2 matching over 14 bases. CDR1 SGHAT and CDR2 FQNNGV come from the germline V gene. Germline trimming cut 5 bases from V and 5 bases from J; bases unmatched to any gene: 5. The CDR3 covers 16 residues. CDR3 coding DNA: TGTGCCAGCAGCACCGGGACTAGCGGGGGAAACAATGAGCAGTTCTTC. It translates to CASSTGTSGGNNEQFF.

V gene TRBV10-3 combines with J gene TRBJ2-1, with 9 nucleotides matching TRBD2. CDR3 length: 16 residues. Germline-derived CDR1 and CDR2 are ENHRY and SYGVKD. V shed 0 bases, J shed 5 bases, and the junction held 5 bases outside the gene matches. The CDR3 nucleotides are TGTGCCATCAGTGAGTCCGGCGGGAGGGTCCACAATGAGCAGTTCTTC. It is translated as CAISESGGRVHNEQFF.

The CDR3, as DNA: TGTGCCAGCAGCTTAGCGGGGGGGCCGAGGAGGAGTCAGTTCTTC. It codes for CASSLAGGPRRSQFF. V usage is TRBV7-2 and J usage is TRBJ2-1, with a weak D call TRBD2 (7 bases). The CDR3 is made up of 15 amino acids. Trimming stripped 0 bases from V and 13 bases from J, with 19 bases between. Germline V gene data show CDR1 as SGHTA and CDR2 as FQGNSA.

On this clone: One end of the junction is discordant with germline, which a read error may explain. The chain couples TRBV7-3 to TRBJ2-3, with 10 bases lining up with TRBD2. Germline V CDR1 and CDR2: SGHTA, FQGTGA. This CDR3 is built from 13 residues. In DNA form, the CDR3 reads TGTGCCAGCAGCATCAATAGCGGGGGGCGATTATTTTTT. Its translation is CASSINSGGRLFF. Drawing the rest from reference TRBV7-3 and TRBJ2-3, the complete variable domain is GAGVSQTPSNKVTEKGKYVELRCDPISGHTALYWYRQSLGQGPEFLIYFQGTGAADDSGLPNDRFFAVRPEGSVSTLKIQRTERGDSAVYLCASSINSGGRLFFGPGTRLTVL.

This clone was observed a few times. The chain joins TRBV30 to TRBJ2-1, with 7 bases that match TRBD1. Trimming at V came to 5 bases and at J to 2 bases, leaving 0 bases not matched to a gene. The CDR3 totals 12 residues. Germline CDR1 GTSNPN, CDR2 SVGIG (reference sequence). CDR3 loop: CAWDRAYNEQFF. CDR3 nucleotide sequence: TGTGCCTGGGACAGGGCCTACAATGAGCAGTTCTTC.